The clone carrying this T cell receptor (beta chain) was counted between two and nine times. This specimen belongs to a study of blood T cell repertoires in COVID-19. CDR1 is SGDLS, CDR2 YYNGEE, per germline. Trimming took 5 bases from V and 2 from J, leaving 5 bases between them. The CDR3 is 12 amino acids. Libraries were prepared by immunoSEQ multiplex PCR; TCRdb keeps only in-frame clonotypes and omits some of them. The sample holds about 200,000 clones, around 88% seen once. This sequence joins TRBV9 and TRBJ1-3; no clear D. Input material: PBMCs or T cells enriched from blood (not recorded which). The clonotype was recovered from a man aged 35 to 55 with acute COVID-19. As DNA, the CDR3 is TGTGCCAGCAGGGGCGCTGGAAACACCATATATTTT. Protein product: CASRGAGNTIYF.